These T cell receptor beta chains were read from a single sample in a study of blood T cell repertoires in COVID-19. Sequencing used immunoSEQ multiplex PCR; TCRdb keeps in-frame clones, though not all of them. Of more than 75,000 clones in the sample, around nine tenths were seen once. Sequencing was carried out using peripheral blood. All receptors come from a man aged 25-40 years with acute or convalescent COVID-19. Each CDR3 is given with its conserved first and last residue. The D gene is left open where the match is weak. The size of a clone is reported for some rows only, either as once, few or many, or as a class for expanded clones.

d_call clone_size j_call v_call cdr3_nt cdr3_aa
- - TRBJ1-6 TRBV16 TGTGCCAGCAGCCAATCGGCGGCGGGGTTTAATTCACCCCTCCACTTT CASSQSAAGFNSPLHF
- - TRBJ1-3 TRBV11-2 TGTGCCAGCAGCAGCCCCAGGGTTTCTAGGGCTGGAAACACCATATATTTT CASSSPRVSRAGNTIYF
- - TRBJ1-2 TRBV6-5 TGTGCCAGCAGTTACTCTGGAACAGGGCGAAACTATGGCTACACCTTC CASSYSGTGRNYGYTF
TRBD1 - TRBJ1-4 TRBV11-2 TGTGCCAGCAGCCCCGGGTCAGGGGGCGCGGGAAAACTGTTTTTT CASSPGSGGAGKLFF
TRBD2 - TRBJ2-1 TRBV12-3/TRBV12-4 TGTGCCAGCAACCCGACTAGCATGAATGAGCAGTTCTTC CASNPTSMNEQFF
TRBD1 - TRBJ2-7 TRBV11-2 TGTGCCAGCAGCTTGGGGACAGGGGGCCCCCTTTCCTACGAGCAGTACTTC CASSLGTGGPLSYEQYF
TRBD2 - TRBJ2-3 TRBV7-3 TGTGCCAGCAGCTTAAATTCGGCTAGCGGTTTGACAGATACGCAGTATTTT CASSLNSASGLTDTQYF
TRBD1 - TRBJ1-5 TRBV23-1 TGCGCCAGCAGACGAAAAGGTCCATACAGGGGGCGAGGAAATCAGCCCCAGCATTTT CASRRKGPYRGRGNQPQHF
TRBD2 medium-sized TRBJ2-7 TRBV28 TGTGCCAGCAGTTTGTCTAGCGGGAGCTACGAGCAGTACTTC CASSLSSGSYEQYF
- - TRBJ1-5 TRBV7-2 TGTGCCAGCAGCTTAGGTCCGTATAGCAATCAGCCCCAGCATTTT CASSLGPYSNQPQHF
TRBD2 - TRBJ2-2 TRBV15 TGTGCCACCAGCAGAGATTCTAGCGGAGGGGAGCTGTTTTTT CATSRDSSGGELFF
- - TRBJ2-5 TRBV18 TGTGCCAGCTCAGACGGCTCAGGGGTCGAGACCCAGTACTTC CASSDGSGVETQYF
- - TRBJ1-1 TRBV9 TGTGCCAGCGCCGAGACGGGGGGGAACACTGAAGCTTTCTTT CASAETGGNTEAFF
TRBD2 - TRBJ2-3 TRBV18 TGTGCCAGCTCACCACGGGAGGGTGCAGATACGCAGTATTTT CASSPREGADTQYF
- - TRBJ2-7 TRBV5-4 TGTGCCAGCAGCCTCGGGGGACAGTCCTACGAGCAGTACTTC CASSLGGQSYEQYF
TRBD2 - TRBJ2-3 TRBV6-5 TGTGCCAGCAGTCCTAGCGGGAACAGGGATACGCAGTATTTT CASSPSGNRDTQYF